The 27 T cell receptor beta chains below were found in one sample sequenced in a study of shared clonotypes between healthy human individuals. Sequencing used immunoSEQ multiplex PCR; TCRdb keeps in-frame clones, though not all of them. The sample lists about 470,000 clones; 70% to 80% were seen once. The sequenced material came from PBMCs. The receptors were sampled from a woman in her thirties or forties in good health. Some clones in this sample may be carry-over from other donors' samples.

This clone was observed a few times. The V gene is TRBV18, the J gene TRBJ2-7, with D hard to call. The CDR3 is 11 residues long. V was cut by 4 bases and J by 3 bases, with 4 bases left in between. The germline V gene encodes CDR1 KGHSH and CDR2 LQKENI. The CDR3 loop is CASSRRYEQYF. The CDR3 DNA reads TGTGCCAGCTCACGACGCTACGAGCAGTACTTC. Full variable domain (rest looked up from reference TRBV18 and TRBJ2-7): NAGVMQNPRHLVRRRGQEARLRCSPMKGHSHVYWYRQLPEEGLKFMVYLQKENIIDESGMPKERFSAEFPKEGPSILRIQQVVRGDSAAYFCASSRRYEQYFGPGTRLTVT.

The gene calls are TRBV19 and TRBJ2-7; D might be TRBD2 (7 bases). The CDR3 extends over 17 amino acids. Germline CDR1 reads LNHDA; CDR2 reads SQIVND (reference sequence). The germline V and J ends were trimmed by 3 bases and 5 bases, with 23 bases remaining between them. The CDR3 loop reads CASSMGGASGIKDEQYF. The DNA for the CDR3 is TGTGCCAGTAGTATGGGGGGGGCGAGCGGGATAAAGGACGAGCAGTACTTC.

V and J are TRBV5-1 and TRBJ2-1; 12 nucleotides agree with TRBD1. The germline gives CDR1 SGHRS, CDR2 YFSETQ. After removal of 3 bases from V and 8 bases from J, the junction contained 6 bases not matched to a gene. This CDR3 has 15 amino acids. As DNA, the CDR3 is TGCGCCAGCAGCTGGGGACAGGGGGCAGGAGATGAGCAGTTCTTC. It is translated as CASSWGQGAGDEQFF.

The rearrangement uses TRBV9 and TRBJ2-1, with 12 bases identical to TRBD2. Germline trimming cut 4 bases from V and 4 bases from J; bases unmatched to any gene: 9. The germline CDR1 and CDR2 sequences are SGDLS and YYNGEE. The CDR3 is made up of 17 amino acids. CDR3 sequence (DNA): TGTGCCAGCAGCCCGCTGGCGGGACTAGCGGGTTACAATGAGCAGTTCTTC. The encoded protein is CASSPLAGLAGYNEQFF.

The rearrangement uses TRBV6-1 and TRBJ1-4; D unresolved. Germline V gene data show CDR1 as MNHNS and CDR2 as SASEGT. The CDR3 is 12 amino acids. Trimming took 7 bases from V and 8 from J, leaving 11 bases between them. DNA for the CDR3: TGTGCCAGCAAAAGGGTCAACGAAAAACTGTTTTTT. It specifies CASKRVNEKLFF.

The CDR3 region has the DNA TGTGCCAGCAGCGCGGGGGCAGGGAGCTCCTACGAGCAGTACTTC. It yields the protein CASSAGAGSSYEQYF. V usage is TRBV9 and J usage is TRBJ2-7; D may correspond to TRBD1 or TRBD2 (6 bases each). The V gene lost 3 bases and the J gene lost 0 bases, with 13 bases spanning the gap. The CDR3 is 15 amino acids. Germline CDR1 reads SGDLS; CDR2 reads YYNGEE.

With respect to this clone: A read error is the likely source, as a far larger clone sits one nucleotide away. This chain uses TRBV28 with TRBJ2-7; 9 bases agree with TRBD1. From germline, CDR1 is MDHEN and CDR2 SYDVKM. CDR3 length equals 16 residues. CDR3 in DNA: TGTGCCGGCAGTTTATCGTGGACAGGGGTATTTCGCGAGCAGTACTTC. Its translation is CAGSLSWTGVFREQYF. The complete variable domain, with remaining parts taken from reference TRBV28 and TRBJ2-7, reads DVKVTQSSRYLVKRTGEKVFLECVQDMDHENMFWYRQDPGLGLRLIYFSYDVKMKEKGDIPEGYSVSREKKERFSLILESASTNQTSMYLCAGSLSWTGVFREQYFGPGTRLTVT.

This sequence joins TRBV10-1 and TRBJ2-7; 8 nucleotides line up with TRBD2. Germline loops: CDR1 WNHNN, CDR2 SYGVQD (reference sequence). With V trimmed by 1 base and J by 5 bases, 7 bases remained unmatched. The CDR3 spans 15 residues. The CDR3 loop reads CASSELAGSPDEQYF. CDR3 DNA sequence: TGCGCCAGCAGTGAGTTAGCGGGAAGTCCGGACGAGCAGTACTTC.

The chain links TRBV9 to TRBJ2-1, with D possibly TRBD1 on 6 matching bases. Germline CDR1 SGDLS, CDR2 YYNGEE. Trimming shortened V by 7 bases and J by 7 bases, and 12 bases separated the two germline ends. CDR3 size: 12 residues. The CDR3 sequence is CASLGQTNEQFF. In nucleotides, the CDR3 is TGTGCCAGCTTAGGACAGACTAATGAGCAGTTCTTC.

This rearrangement joins TRBV9 to TRBJ2-1; D ambiguous. The CDR3 covers 17 residues. The germline V and J ends were trimmed by 0 bases and 5 bases, with 18 bases remaining between them. Germline-derived CDR1 and CDR2 are SGDLS and YYNGEE. CDR3 protein: CASSVVTTPRRNNEQFF. The CDR3 nucleotides are TGTGCCAGCAGCGTAGTCACCACGCCCCGACGGAACAATGAGCAGTTCTTC. Supplemented by reference TRBV9 and TRBJ2-1, the full variable domain reads DSGVTQTPKHLITATGQRVTLRCSPRSGDLSVYWYQQSLDQGLQFLIQYYNGEERAKGNILERFSAQQFPDLHSELNLSSLELGDSALYFCASSVVTTPRRNNEQFFGPGTRLTVL.

The genes are TRBV18 and TRBJ2-2, with a possible D match to TRBD2 (5 bases). The CDR3 sequence is 13 residues long. The germline CDR1 and CDR2 sequences are KGHSH and LQKENI. V was cut by 6 bases and J by 5 bases, with 10 bases left in between. CDR3 sequence reads: CASSQERTGELFF. Here the CDR3 DNA reads TGTGCCAGCTCGCAAGAGCGGACCGGGGAGCTGTTTTTT.

This clone was counted a few times. The chain couples TRBV27 to TRBJ1-1; maybe TRBD1 (6 bases). CDR3 size: 14 residues. CDR1 is MNHEY, CDR2 SMNVEV, per germline (reference sequence). Deletions cut 8 bases from V and 8 bases from J, with 21 bases between. The CDR3 coding sequence is TGTGCCAGCGGTCAATCCCTGCCGGGGGGCGAAGCTTTCTTT. It specifies CASGQSLPGGEAFF.

The chain employs TRBV5-4 and TRBJ2-5; 9 nucleotides match TRBD2. After removal of 0 bases from V and 5 bases from J, the junction contained 5 bases not matched to a gene. The CDR3 extends over 15 amino acids. Germline V lookup: CDR1 SGHNT, CDR2 YYREEE (reference sequence). This CDR3 reads CASSLGGRARETQYF. The CDR3 bases are TGTGCCAGCAGCTTGGGCGGGAGGGCCCGGGAGACCCAGTACTTC. The variable domain in full, completed from reference TRBV5-4 and TRBJ2-5, reads ETGVTQSPTHLIKTRGQQVTLRCSSQSGHNTVSWYQQALGQGPQFIFQYYREEENGRGNFPPRFSGLQFPNYSSELNVNALELDDSALYLCASSLGGRARETQYFGPGTRLLVL.

Many counts were recorded for this clone. J is TRBJ1-1 and V is TRBV19; a possible D gene is TRBD1 (5 bases). V lost 3 bases and J 9 bases, leaving 14 bases between the germline ends. The CDR3 loop spans 13 amino acids. In germline, CDR1 is LNHDA, CDR2 SQIVND (reference sequence). CDR3 in amino acids: CASSMRDRSKAFF. In nucleotides, the CDR3 is TGTGCCAGTAGTATGCGGGACCGCAGTAAAGCTTTCTTT. The full variable domain, completed using reference TRBV19 and TRBJ1-1, is DGGITQSPKYLFRKEGQNVTLSCEQNLNHDAMYWYRQDPGQGLRLIYYSQIVNDFQKGDIAEGYSVSREKKESFPLTVTSAQKNPTAFYLCASSMRDRSKAFFGQGTRLTVV.

The chain carries TRBV28 and TRBJ1-2; D gene unclear. Looked up from germline, CDR1 is MDHEN and CDR2 is SYDVKM. Trimming pared 8 bases from V and 5 bases from J, leaving 15 bases between. The CDR3 runs 13 residues. The CDR3 bases are TGTGCCAGCTCTTCGGGGTCGAGATATGGCTACACCTTC. This gives the protein CASSSGSRYGYTF.

This clone appeared many times. The gene calls are TRBV5-1 and TRBJ1-1; D not certain. Trimming took 0 bases from V and 2 from J, leaving 14 bases between them. The germline gives CDR1 SGHRS, CDR2 YFSETQ. The CDR3 totals 16 residues. In nucleotides, the CDR3 is TGCGCCAGCAGCTTGGGAATAGCGCAAGGTAACACTGAAGCTTTCTTT. Translation gives CASSLGIAQGNTEAFF.

V and J are TRBV29-1 and TRBJ2-3; possible D gene TRBD2, 6 bases. This CDR3 contains 14 residues. Germline V lookup: CDR1 SQVTM, CDR2 ANQGSEA. V was shortened by 6 bases and J by 2 bases, with 15 bases between the two germline ends. In DNA, the CDR3 is TGCAGCGTGGGGTCGCGGGGACCCACAGATACGCAGTATTTT. Translation: CSVGSRGPTDTQYF.

This clone was found once. CDR3 bases: TGCGCCAGCAGCCAGCCGGGGGGAGGAAGAAGTTACAATGAGCAGTTCTTC. It translates to CASSQPGGGRSYNEQFF. The rearrangement uses TRBV4-1 and TRBJ2-1; 7 nucleotides line up with TRBD2. The germline CDR1 and CDR2 sequences are MGHRA and YSYEKL. The trim removed 3 bases at V and 4 bases at J, leaving 12 bases unmatched. This CDR3 has 17 residues.

The chain links TRBV18 to TRBJ1-1; 8 nucleotides agree with TRBD1. V trimming: 6 bases; J trimming: 8 bases; junction bases outside the gene matches: 5. Germline lookup yields CDR1 KGHSH and CDR2 LQKENI. The CDR3 covers 12 residues. The CDR3 loop is CASSLGQGEAFF. Here the CDR3 DNA reads TGTGCCAGCTCCCTCGGACAGGGCGAAGCTTTCTTT.

This chain connects TRBV18 to TRBJ2-1, with 12 bases identical to TRBD2. CDR3 length equals 16 residues. The V and J ends lost 3 bases and 8 bases, in that order; junction bases with no gene match: 8. Looked up from germline, CDR1 is KGHSH and CDR2 is LQKENI. CDR3 region: CASSPIGLAGRDEQFF. CDR3 sequence (DNA): TGTGCCAGCTCACCTATTGGACTAGCGGGGAGGGATGAGCAGTTCTTC.

The chain links TRBV14 to TRBJ2-5; D might be TRBD1 (6 bases). Trimming left V 0 bases short and J 9 bases short, with 23 bases between. The CDR3 covers 17 residues. CDR1 is SGHDN, CDR2 FVKESK, per germline. The DNA for the CDR3 is TGTGCCAGCAGCCAAGATAACAAGGATCCCAGGGGCCGAGCCCAGTACTTC. Its translation: CASSQDNKDPRGRAQYF.

The rearrangement links TRBV7-9 to TRBJ2-3, with TRBD1 as a possible D gene (6 bases). The germline V gene encodes CDR1 SEHNR and CDR2 FQNEAQ (reference sequence). The CDR3 length is 15 residues. Between the trimmed V and J ends, which lost 0 bases and 4 bases, there was a span of 11 bases. CDR3 sequence reads: CASSLAPHRADTQYF. The CDR3 nucleotides are TGTGCCAGCAGCTTAGCCCCCCACAGGGCAGATACGCAGTATTTT.

This clone was counted between two and nine times. The V and J genes are TRBV9 and TRBJ2-3; a possible D gene is TRBD1 (6 bases). CDR3 size: 13 residues. CDR1 is SGDLS, CDR2 YYNGEE, per germline. Trimming shortened V by 2 bases and J by 5 bases, and 9 bases separated the two germline ends. The CDR3 loop is CASSVQQGDTQYF. For the CDR3, the DNA is TGTGCCAGCAGCGTTCAACAGGGAGATACGCAGTATTTT.

The V and J genes are TRBV5-5 and TRBJ2-7; 9 positions match TRBD2. V shed 0 bases, J shed 0 bases, and the junction held 1 base outside the gene matches. CDR1 is SGHKS, CDR2 YYEKEE, per germline (reference sequence). The CDR3 has 15 residues. CDR3 sequence (DNA): TGTGCCAGCAGCTTGGGGCGGGAGGGCTCCTACGAGCAGTACTTC. Translated, it gives CASSLGREGSYEQYF.

A note on this clone: Compared with germline, one end of the junction differs, possibly owing to a read error. The J gene is TRBJ2-6, the V gene TRBV30; D is unresolved. Germline assignment: CDR1 GTSNPN and CDR2 SVGIG (reference sequence). The CDR3 covers 15 residues. The CDR3 loop reads CVWSVWNSGANVLTF. CDR3 DNA: TGTGTCTGGAGTGTATGGAACTCTGGGGCCAACGTCCTGACTTTC. The entire variable domain, with the rest obtained from reference TRBV30 and TRBJ2-6, is as follows: SQTIHQWPATLVQPVGSPLSLECTVEGTSNPNLYWYRQAAGRGLQLLFYSVGIGQISSEVPQNLSASRPQDRQFILSSKKLLLSDSGFYLCVWSVWNSGANVLTFGAGSRLTVL.

This clone was detected only a few times. CDR3 sequence: CASSVGTGGRETQYF. The DNA of the CDR3 is TGTGCCAGCAGTGTCGGGACAGGGGGCAGGGAGACCCAGTACTTC. The gene calls are TRBV25-1 and TRBJ2-5, with 12 bases fitting TRBD1. Losses at the gene ends were 4 bases for V and 5 bases for J; bases not matched to a gene: 5. Per germline, CDR1 MGHDK and CDR2 SYGVNS. The CDR3 is made up of 15 amino acids. The complete variable domain, with remaining parts taken from reference TRBV25-1 and TRBJ2-5, reads EADIYQTPRYLVIGTGKKITLECSQTMGHDKMYWYQQDPGMELHLIHYSYGVNSTEKGDLSSESTVSRIRTEHFPLTLESARPSHTSQYLCASSVGTGGRETQYFGPGTRLLVL.

The chain uses TRBV5-4 and TRBJ1-1, with D uncertain. The CDR3 loop spans 13 amino acids. Per the germline V gene, CDR1 is SGHNT and CDR2 is YYREEE (reference sequence). Between the trimmed V and J ends, which lost 5 bases and 1 base, there was a span of 9 bases. The CDR3 DNA is TGTGCCAGCAGTGCCTTGGGGAACACTGAAGCTTTCTTT. Translated: CASSALGNTEAFF.